This T cell receptor (beta chain) was retrieved from a study of Ad26.COV2.S vaccination and SARS-CoV-2 variants. Study-wide background: Into the muscle, Ad26.COV2.S was dosed once or twice, 56 days apart.

Generated by immunoSEQ multiplex PCR, the TCRdb table keeps only in-frame clones and is missing some. The sample lists around 300,000 clones; 80% to 90% were seen once. General observations from the study: Similar non-spike TCR breadth was seen in vaccine and placebo recipients.

Described treatment: roughly 19 received Ad26.COV2.S at low or high dose, single or two shots; 5 received placebo; per-sample allocation not given. Sampling was performed 63 days after the first vaccine or placebo injection. Worth noting for this clone: Its antigen remains unidentified.

With V trimmed by 5 bases and J by 6 bases, 3 bases remained unmatched. Germline CDR1 and CDR2: MNHEY and SMNVEV (reference sequence). The CDR3 has 12 residues. The sequences come from peripheral blood, collected in a trial of Ad26.COV2.S vaccine versus placebo. The sequence was obtained from a person aged 18-65 years who received the Ad26.COV2.S COVID-19 vaccine or a placebo. The gene calls are TRBV27 and TRBJ2-7, with 8 bases fitting TRBD1. CDR3 sequence (DNA): TGTGCCAGCAGTCAGGGGGCCCTCGAGCAGTACTTC. Its translation: CASSQGALEQYF.